These 31 T cell receptor beta chains were all obtained from the same sample, sequenced in a study of HIV-infected patients and healthy controls. Reverse transcription used 450 to 550 ng RNA and constant-region primers for alpha and beta. Separate chain-specific third strand synthesis with multiplexing indices produced the alpha and beta libraries. TCRdb called the 5' RACE reads again in MiXCR, with one record for every CDR3 protein. The sample has roughly 25,000 distinct CDR3 sequences, roughly 7.9% seen once. No cell fractionation was done, so the repertoire covers all unsorted peripheral blood T cells. The sequenced sample was blood. These receptors were obtained from an adult in good health.

This clonotype has a count of ten or more. The chain employs TRBV12-3 or TRBV12-4 and TRBJ2-3; D is ambiguous. This CDR3 region has 14 residues. Trimming stripped 6 bases from V and 2 bases from J, with 12 bases between. CDR3 protein: CASSELGVTDTQYF. CDR3 DNA: TGTGCCAGCAGCGAGCTAGGCGTCACAGATACGCAGTATTTT.

This clonotype has ten or more counts. The chain uses TRBV6-2 or TRBV6-3 and TRBJ2-3; 12 nucleotides align to TRBD2. The V gene's germline CDR1 is MNHEY and CDR2 SVGEGT. CDR3 size: 16 residues. Trimming removed 5 bases from V and 3 bases from J; junction bases left unmatched: 6. For the CDR3, the DNA is TGTGCCAGCAGTCGACCGACTAGCGGGGGTACAGATACGCAGTATTTT. Translating it yields CASSRPTSGGTDTQYF.

This clonotype has at least ten counts. The chain links TRBV6-1 to TRBJ1-5, with D unclear. V was shortened by 7 bases and J by 4 bases, with 5 bases between the two germline ends. The CDR3 totals 11 residues. The V gene's germline CDR1 is MNHNS and CDR2 SASEGT. The CDR3 DNA sequence: TGTGCCAGCACACAGAATCAGCCCCAGCATTTT. Amino acid sequence: CASTQNQPQHF.

This clonotype was counted ten times or more. The chain joins TRBV7-2 to TRBJ1-1; D not resolved. Trimming shortened V by 0 bases and J by 6 bases, and 11 bases separated the two germline ends. CDR3 length: 14 residues. Germline V CDR1 and CDR2: SGHTA, FQGNSA. The CDR3 spells CASSLAPGRPEAFF. CDR3 in DNA: TGTGCCAGCAGCTTAGCGCCCGGGCGACCTGAAGCTTTCTTT.

This clonotype was picked up many times. The chain carries TRBV19 and TRBJ1-5, with unresolved D. CDR1 and CDR2 from the germline V gene are LNHDA and SQIVND (reference sequence). Deletions cut 8 bases from V and 11 bases from J, with 13 bases between. The CDR3 spans 11 residues. The CDR3 nucleotides are TGTGCCAGTGCGGTCGCCGGAGCCCAGCATTTT. The encoded protein is CASAVAGAQHF.

Ten or more counts support this clonotype. The rearrangement joins TRBV7-2 to TRBJ2-5, with D perhaps TRBD1 or TRBD2 (5 bases each). Trimming removed 4 bases at V and 5 bases at J, with 20 bases between. The CDR3 length is 16 residues. The germline gives CDR1 SGHTA, CDR2 FQGNSA. CDR3 DNA sequence: TGTGCCAGCAGCTCCCCTACCGGGTCTTGGGGGGAGACCCAGTACTTC. Amino acids: CASSSPTGSWGETQYF. Combining the CDR3 with reference TRBV7-2 and TRBJ2-5 gives the whole variable domain GAGVSQSPSNKVTEKGKDVELRCDPISGHTALYWYRQSLGQGLEFLIYFQGNSAPDKSGLPSDRFSAERTGGSVSTLTIQRTQQEDSAVYLCASSSPTGSWGETQYFGPGTRLLVL.

The sample holds many counts of this clonotype. The chain has TRBV3-1 and TRBJ1-1, with a possible D match to TRBD1 (5 bases). The germline V and J ends were trimmed by 1 base and 1 base, with 7 bases remaining between them. CDR1 LGHDT and CDR2 YNNKEL come from the germline V gene (reference sequence). The CDR3 contains 14 residues. CDR3 nucleotide sequence: TGTGCCAGCAGCCAAGCGGGGCCGAACACTGAAGCTTTCTTT. It encodes CASSQAGPNTEAFF.

The genes are TRBV2 and TRBJ2-1; TRBD2 agrees at 10 bases. J lost 6 bases, V lost 6 bases, and 8 bases had no gene match. Germline assignment: CDR1 SNHLY and CDR2 FYNNEI. CDR3 size: 15 residues. CDR3: CASSPSGGAVNEQFF. CDR3 in DNA: TGTGCCAGCAGCCCCAGCGGGGGGGCGGTCAATGAGCAGTTCTTC.

This clonotype was seen repeatedly, ten times or more. This rearrangement joins TRBV19 to TRBJ2-1; 11 nucleotides line up with TRBD2. Germline CDR1 LNHDA, CDR2 SQIVND (reference sequence). This CDR3 is 14 amino acids long. Trimming removed 3 bases from V and 6 bases from J; junction bases left unmatched: 1. Here the CDR3 reads CASSISGGGNEQFF. The CDR3, as DNA: TGTGCCAGTAGTATTAGCGGGGGGGGCAATGAGCAGTTCTTC.

This clonotype was observed many times. The CDR3 sequence: CAWNQGVSTDTQYF. The CDR3 nucleotides are TGTGCCTGGAACCAGGGCGTTTCTACAGATACGCAGTATTTT. The chain recombines TRBV30 with TRBJ2-3; D is possibly TRBD1 (5 bases). V lost 4 bases to trimming and J lost 3 bases, with 14 bases between them. Germline V gene data show CDR1 as GTSNPN and CDR2 as SVGIG (reference sequence). This CDR3 is built from 14 residues.

This clonotype was counted at least ten times. The rearrangement uses TRBV6-5 and TRBJ2-7; 8 nucleotides match TRBD2. The CDR3 spans 15 residues. Germline loops: CDR1 MNHEY, CDR2 SVGAGI. J gave up 4 bases and V 6 bases, and 11 bases lay outside the gene matches. CDR3 nucleotide sequence: TGTGCCAGCAGCCGCCCCGGGGGGGCTAAGTACGAGCAGTACTTC. Its translation is CASSRPGGAKYEQYF.

This clonotype has ten or more counts. V and J are TRBV7-8 and TRBJ1-5; no reliable D call. The CDR3 contains 15 residues. The V end was cut by 1 base, the J end by 0 bases, with 7 bases between. Germline V gene data show CDR1 as SGHVS and CDR2 as FQNEAQ. The CDR3 DNA is TGTGCCAGCAGCTTAGAGACATATAGCAATCAGCCCCAGCATTTT. As protein: CASSLETYSNQPQHF.

This sequence joins TRBV30 and TRBJ2-7, with no clear D. Trimming shortened V by 0 bases and J by 0 bases, and 12 bases separated the two germline ends. The CDR3 has 15 amino acids. The germline CDR1 and CDR2 sequences are GTSNPN and SVGIG (reference sequence). Written as DNA, the CDR3 is TGTGCCTGGAGTGTGGCGACCGATGCCTCCTACGAGCAGTACTTC. Its protein product is CAWSVATDASYEQYF. The full variable domain, with the rest looked up from reference TRBV30 and TRBJ2-7, is SQTIHQWPATLVQPVGSPLSLECTVEGTSNPNLYWYRQAAGRGLQLLFYSVGIGQISSEVPQNLSASRPQDRQFILSSKKLLLSDSGFYLCAWSVATDASYEQYFGPGTRLTVT.

This clonotype was recorded a few times. The chain combines TRBV27 with TRBJ1-1; weak D call: TRBD1 (6 bases). The V end was cut by 1 base, the J end by 1 base, with 16 bases between. The CDR3 sequence is 17 residues long. CDR1 and CDR2 (germline): MNHEY, SMNVEV (reference sequence). This CDR3 is CASSLLRQGLRNTEAFF. DNA for the CDR3: TGTGCCAGCAGTTTATTGAGGCAGGGGTTAAGGAACACTGAAGCTTTCTTT.

This clonotype was counted many times. The J gene is TRBJ2-5, the V gene TRBV19, with D unclear. This CDR3 has 14 residues. Trimming took 4 bases from V and 5 from J, leaving 14 bases between them. The V gene's germline CDR1 is LNHDA and CDR2 SQIVND (reference sequence). For the CDR3, the DNA is TGTGCCAGTAGTACCTCGAATGGTCTGGAGACCCAGTACTTC. Translated, it gives CASSTSNGLETQYF.

The table lists this clonotype with many counts. The chain is built from TRBV20-1 and TRBJ2-7; 7 nucleotides agree with TRBD1. The V gene end was trimmed by 0 bases and the J gene end by 6 bases; junction bases not matched to a gene: 8. The CDR3 has 14 amino acids. In germline, CDR1 is DFQATT, CDR2 SNEGSKA (reference sequence). The DNA for the CDR3 is TGCAGTGCTAGAGAACCACAGGGGATCGGCGAGCAGTACTTC. This encodes CSAREPQGIGEQYF.

This clonotype has only a few counts. The V call is TRBV27, the J call TRBJ1-2; 9 bases align to TRBD1. This CDR3 has 13 amino acids. Germline assignment: CDR1 MNHEY and CDR2 SMNVEV (reference sequence). With V trimmed by 6 bases and J by 5 bases, 4 bases remained unmatched. Here the CDR3 DNA reads TGTGCCAGCAGGGGACAGGGAGTATATGGCTACACCTTC. Its protein product is CASRGQGVYGYTF.

This clonotype was seen at least ten times. The chain is built from TRBV6-5 and TRBJ1-2; the D gene is possibly TRBD1 (6 bases). The CDR3 has 13 residues. The V gene lost 8 bases and the J gene lost 2 bases, with 12 bases spanning the gap. Looked up from germline, CDR1 is MNHEY and CDR2 is SVGAGI. CDR3 sequence (DNA): TGTGCCAGCTCGGAGGGGGGGAACTATGGCTACACCTTC. It encodes CASSEGGNYGYTF.

This clonotype is termed medium-sized. The CDR3 is CSARVGGVSTDTQYF. The DNA for the CDR3 is TGCAGTGCTAGAGTTGGCGGGGTTAGCACAGATACGCAGTATTTT. The chain recombines TRBV20-1 with TRBJ2-3; D may be TRBD2 (6 bases). The CDR3 length is 15 residues. Germline lookup yields CDR1 DFQATT and CDR2 SNEGSKA (reference sequence). V was pared by 1 base and J by 0 bases, with 11 bases between.

The chain uses TRBV20-1 and TRBJ2-1; D is undetermined. The CDR3 covers 12 residues. Germline V gene data show CDR1 as DFQATT and CDR2 as SNEGSKA (reference sequence). Trimming pared 5 bases from V and 0 bases from J, leaving 5 bases between. The CDR3 region has the DNA TGCAGTGCTGGGATCTCCTACAATGAGCAGTTCTTC. It is translated as CSAGISYNEQFF.

This clonotype has ten or more counts. This chain joins TRBV7-9 and TRBJ2-7, with D perhaps assigned TRBD1 or TRBD2 (5 bases each). There are 12 residues in the CDR3. V lost 4 bases, J lost 5 bases, and 9 bases lay in between. Germline V gene data show CDR1 as SEHNR and CDR2 as FQNEAQ (reference sequence). The CDR3 loop is CASSSRGDEQYF. The CDR3 nucleotides read TGTGCCAGCAGCTCGAGAGGGGACGAGCAGTACTTC. Filled out from reference TRBV7-9 and TRBJ2-7, the complete variable domain reads DTGVSQNPRHKITKRGQNVTFRCDPISEHNRLYWYRQTLGQGPEFLTYFQNEAQLEKSRLLSDRFSAERPKGSFSTLEIQRTEQGDSAMYLCASSSRGDEQYFGPGTRLTVT.

This clonotype showed up many times. This sequence joins TRBV14 and TRBJ2-3, with D hard to call. The V gene's germline CDR1 is SGHDN and CDR2 FVKESK. V was trimmed by 0 bases and J by 5 bases, leaving 12 bases between them. The CDR3 extends over 15 amino acids. CDR3 in DNA: TGTGCCAGCAGCCAAGATGGCCAAGGGTTAGATACGCAGTATTTT. It yields the protein CASSQDGQGLDTQYF. Together with reference TRBV14 and TRBJ2-3, the CDR3 gives the full variable domain: EAGVTQFPSHSVIEKGQTVTLRCDPISGHDNLYWYRRVMGKEIKFLLHFVKESKQDESGMPNNRFLAERTGGTYSTLKVQPAELEDSGVYFCASSQDGQGLDTQYFGPGTRLTVL.

This clonotype was counted at least ten times. This chain joins TRBV19 and TRBJ1-1; 8 positions match TRBD1. V was clipped by 4 bases and J by 4 bases; unmatched bases: 8. This CDR3 contains 15 residues. Looked up from germline, CDR1 is LNHDA and CDR2 is SQIVND (reference sequence). The CDR3: CASSNRTGRRTEAFF. Written as DNA, the CDR3 is TGTGCCAGTAGTAACCGGACAGGGCGCCGCACTGAAGCTTTCTTT.

The V and J genes are TRBV12-3 or TRBV12-4 and TRBJ2-7; tentative D call: TRBD2 (5 bases). Deletions cut 10 bases from V and 0 bases from J, with 10 bases between. CDR3 length equals 12 residues. CDR3 loop: CATGVTSYEQYF. In DNA, the CDR3 is TGTGCCACCGGGGTTACCTCCTACGAGCAGTACTTC.

This clonotype was recorded at least ten times. J is TRBJ2-3 and V is TRBV18; 13 bases map to TRBD2. Per the germline V gene, CDR1 is KGHSH and CDR2 is LQKENI. The CDR3 consists of 15 residues. With 6 bases clipped from V and 6 bases from J, the junction kept 6 bases outside the gene matches. The CDR3 spells CASSAGTSGVDTQYF. Written as DNA, the CDR3 is TGTGCCAGCTCCGCCGGGACTAGCGGGGTGGATACGCAGTATTTT.

V and J are TRBV13 and TRBJ2-7; possibly TRBD1 for D (5 bases). There are 12 residues in the CDR3. The V and J ends lost 5 bases and 4 bases respectively, with 9 bases between them. Germline V gene lookup returns CDR1 PRHDT and CDR2 FYEKMQ (reference sequence). The CDR3 region is CASSRQGYEQYF. CDR3 coding DNA: TGTGCCAGCAGCCGGCAGGGTTACGAGCAGTACTTC.

The sample holds a few counts of this clonotype. J is TRBJ1-2 and V is TRBV4-2, with D uncertain. The germline CDR1 and CDR2 sequences are LGHNA and YNFKEQ. The CDR3 contains 11 residues. The germline V and J ends were trimmed by 2 bases and 5 bases, with 3 bases remaining between them. The CDR3 DNA is TGTGCCAGCAGCCAATCGTATGGCTACACCTTC. It translates to CASSQSYGYTF.

This clonotype was recorded many times. CDR3 sequence (DNA): TGTGCCAGCAGCTTAGCCGGGACGTCCACAACTAATGAAAAACTGTTTTTT. Amino acids: CASSLAGTSTTNEKLFF. The chain uses TRBV5-6 and TRBJ1-4; perhaps TRBD1 as D (5 bases). The CDR3 spans 17 residues. Trimming left V 2 bases short and J 0 bases short, with 14 bases between. Germline lookup yields CDR1 SGHDT and CDR2 YYEEEE.

This clonotype was observed many times. The J gene is TRBJ2-3, the V gene TRBV6-6; D might be TRBD2 (5 bases). The V and J ends lost 6 bases and 0 bases respectively, with 10 bases between them. CDR3 size: 14 residues. Germline V gene lookup returns CDR1 MNHNY and CDR2 SVGAGI (reference sequence). CDR3 residues: CASRSGFSTDTQYF. The CDR3 DNA reads as TGTGCCAGCAGGAGCGGCTTTAGCACAGATACGCAGTATTTT.

The genes are TRBV5-1 and TRBJ1-1; 8 nucleotides line up with TRBD1. The CDR3 covers 16 residues. After removal of 5 bases from V and 1 base from J, the junction contained 10 bases not matched to a gene. Germline CDR1 and CDR2: SGHRS and YFSETQ. This chain's CDR3 is CASRFDIQGENTEAFF. DNA for the CDR3: TGCGCCAGCAGGTTTGACATACAGGGGGAGAACACTGAAGCTTTCTTT.

This clonotype was counted many times. The chain links TRBV5-1 to TRBJ1-1, with 8 positions matching TRBD1. Looked up from germline, CDR1 is SGHRS and CDR2 is YFSETQ. V gave up 4 bases and J gave up 0 bases; unmatched junction bases: 8. The CDR3 runs to 16 residues. In nucleotides, the CDR3 is TGCGCCAGCAGCGATGACAGGGGTTCATTGAACACTGAAGCTTTCTTT. Residues: CASSDDRGSLNTEAFF.